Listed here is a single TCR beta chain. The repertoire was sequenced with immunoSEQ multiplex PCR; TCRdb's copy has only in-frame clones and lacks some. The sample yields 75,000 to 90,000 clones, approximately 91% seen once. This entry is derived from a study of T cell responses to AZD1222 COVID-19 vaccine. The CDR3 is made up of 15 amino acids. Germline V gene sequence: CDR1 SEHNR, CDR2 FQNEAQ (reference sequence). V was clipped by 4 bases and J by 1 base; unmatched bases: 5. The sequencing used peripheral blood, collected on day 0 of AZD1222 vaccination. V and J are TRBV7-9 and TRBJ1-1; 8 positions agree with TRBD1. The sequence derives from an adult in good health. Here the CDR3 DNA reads TGTGCCAGCAGCTCCATTGGGACAGGGAACACTGAAGCTTTCTTT. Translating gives CASSSIGTGNTEAFF.